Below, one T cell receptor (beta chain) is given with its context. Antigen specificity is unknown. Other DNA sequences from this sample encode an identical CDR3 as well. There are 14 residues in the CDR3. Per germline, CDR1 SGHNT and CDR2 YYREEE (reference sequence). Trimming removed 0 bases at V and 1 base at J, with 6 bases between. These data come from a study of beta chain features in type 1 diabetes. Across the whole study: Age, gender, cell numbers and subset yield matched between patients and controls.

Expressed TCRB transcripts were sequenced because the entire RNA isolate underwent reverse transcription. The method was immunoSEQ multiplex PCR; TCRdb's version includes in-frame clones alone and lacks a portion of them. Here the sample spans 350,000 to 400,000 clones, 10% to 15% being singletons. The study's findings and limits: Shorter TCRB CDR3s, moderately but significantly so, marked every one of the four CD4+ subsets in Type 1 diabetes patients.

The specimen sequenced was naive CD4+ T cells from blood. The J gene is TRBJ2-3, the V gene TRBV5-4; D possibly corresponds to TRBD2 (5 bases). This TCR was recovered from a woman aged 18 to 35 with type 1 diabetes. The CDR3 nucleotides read TGTGCCAGCAGCTTGGCCGGGGGCACAGATACGCAGTATTTT. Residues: CASSLAGGTDTQYF.